This T cell receptor (beta chain) stems from a study of a mutant IDH1 vaccine in newly diagnosed glioma. About the study: Onset of vaccination occurred 4-6 weeks following radiotherapy alone, or with temozolomide cycles.

The assay was immunoSEQ multiplex PCR, and TCRdb's table has in-frame clones only and misses some. The table includes approximately 45,000 clones, 85% to 95% detected once. Sample time point: week 35, safety follow-up. What each vaccine dose contained was 300 ug of mutant IDH1 20-mer peptide, accompanied by topical imiquimod. Worth noting for this clone: Its matching antigen is unknown.

The source is a man aged 50-60 years with glioma. The input for sequencing was PBMCs, taken from a glioma patient whose treatment included an IDH1 peptide vaccine.

CDR3 coding DNA: TGTGCCAGCAGGACAGGGATGATATCACCCCTCCACTTT. Translated, it gives CASRTGMISPLHF. The chain carries TRBV2 and TRBJ1-6, with TRBD1 identical over 7 bases. Looked up from germline, CDR1 is SNHLY and CDR2 is FYNNEI. This CDR3 has 13 residues. V was clipped by 6 bases and J by 10 bases; unmatched bases: 6.